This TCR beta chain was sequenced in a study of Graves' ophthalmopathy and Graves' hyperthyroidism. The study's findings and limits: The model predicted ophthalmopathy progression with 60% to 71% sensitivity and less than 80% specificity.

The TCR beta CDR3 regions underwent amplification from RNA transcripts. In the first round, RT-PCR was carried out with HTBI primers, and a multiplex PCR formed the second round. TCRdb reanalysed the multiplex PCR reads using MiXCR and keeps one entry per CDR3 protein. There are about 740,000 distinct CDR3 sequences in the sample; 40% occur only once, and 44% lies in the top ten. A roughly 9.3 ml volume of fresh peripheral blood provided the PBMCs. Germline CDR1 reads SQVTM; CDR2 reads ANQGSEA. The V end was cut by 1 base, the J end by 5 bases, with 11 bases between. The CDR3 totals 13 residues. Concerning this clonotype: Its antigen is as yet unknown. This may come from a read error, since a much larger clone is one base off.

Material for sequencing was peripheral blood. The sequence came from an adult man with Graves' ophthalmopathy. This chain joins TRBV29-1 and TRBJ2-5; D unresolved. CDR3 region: CSVEGSIAETQYF. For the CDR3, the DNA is TGCAGCGTTGAAGGGTCTATTGCCGAGACCCAGTACTTC. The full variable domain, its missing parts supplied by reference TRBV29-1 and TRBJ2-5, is SAVISQKPSRDICQRGTSLTIQCQVDSQVTMMFWYRQQPGQSLTLIATANQGSEATYESGFVIDKFPISRPNLTFSTLTVSNMSPEDSSIYLCSVEGSIAETQYFGPGTRLLVL.